These 26 T cell receptor beta chains share one sample of origin, sequenced in a study of early T cells in non-severe SARS-CoV-2 infection. TCRdb fed the 5' RACE reads into MiXCR, producing one record per CDR3 protein. This table holds about 77,000 distinct CDR3 sequences, less than 5.5% found once. Sequencing was performed on whole blood, taken at baseline. Receptors originate from an adult who was a healthcare worker with PCR-confirmed SARS-CoV-2 infection or an uninfected control (not recorded which).

This clonotype was recorded at least ten times. V gene TRBV5-1 combines with J gene TRBJ1-2; D may be TRBD1 (6 bases). The V end lost 0 bases, the J end lost 10 bases, and 13 bases lay between the germline ends. The CDR3 covers 13 residues. Germline V gene lookup returns CDR1 SGHRS and CDR2 YFSETQ. This chain's CDR3 is CASSLGSQGIYTF. The CDR3 nucleotides are TGCGCCAGCAGCTTGGGCTCACAGGGAATCTACACCTTC. Combining the CDR3 with reference TRBV5-1 and TRBJ1-2 gives the whole variable domain KAGVTQTPRYLIKTRGQQVTLSCSPISGHRSVSWYQQTPGQGLQFLFEYFSETQRNKGNFPGRFSGRQFSNSRSEMNVSTLELGDSALYLCASSLGSQGIYTFGSGTRLTVV.

The chain uses TRBV5-5 and TRBJ2-7; D is undetermined. The CDR3 runs 14 residues. V lost 6 bases and J lost 4, with 17 bases in between. Germline V gene sequence: CDR1 SGHKS, CDR2 YYEKEE (reference sequence). The CDR3 loop reads CASTSIVGFYEQYF. DNA of the CDR3: TGTGCCAGCACCTCGATCGTAGGGTTTTACGAGCAGTACTTC.

This clonotype was seen many times. CDR3 DNA sequence: TGTGCCAGCAGTTTAGGGAGTAACTATGGCTACACCTTC. This codes for CASSLGSNYGYTF. The J gene is TRBJ1-2, the V gene TRBV27; D is unresolved. The V end lost 2 bases, the J end lost 1 base, and 5 bases lay between the germline ends. This CDR3 is 13 amino acids long. From germline, CDR1 is MNHEY and CDR2 SMNVEV (reference sequence).

The rearrangement uses TRBV5-1 and TRBJ2-7, with 8 bases lining up with TRBD1. Germline V CDR1 and CDR2: SGHRS, YFSETQ. Trimming at V came to 1 base and at J to 3 bases, leaving 3 bases not matched to a gene. CDR3 length equals 14 residues. In nucleotides, the CDR3 is TGCGCCAGCAGCTTGCAAGGACAGGGCTACGAGCAGTACTTC. Translation gives CASSLQGQGYEQYF.

Many counts were recorded for this clonotype. V gene TRBV28 combines with J gene TRBJ2-3, with D maybe TRBD2 (5 bases). The CDR3 runs 16 residues. Trimming took 3 bases from V and 0 from J, leaving 13 bases between them. Germline loops: CDR1 MDHEN, CDR2 SYDVKM. The CDR3 sequence is CASSFSLASSTDTQYF. Written as DNA, the CDR3 is TGTGCCAGCAGTTTCTCCCTAGCTTCTAGCACAGATACGCAGTATTTT.

The sample holds many counts of this clonotype. The chain is built from TRBV24-1 and TRBJ2-2, with TRBD1 matching 8 bases. V dropped 8 bases and J dropped 1; count of bases not matched to a gene: 8. The CDR3 length is 16 residues. Germline CDR1 KGHDR, CDR2 SFDVKD. The CDR3 region is CATKVEGQENTGELFF. CDR3 coding DNA: TGTGCCACCAAGGTAGAGGGACAGGAGAACACCGGGGAGCTGTTTTTT.

V usage is TRBV7-2 and J usage is TRBJ2-5; 8 nucleotides match TRBD1. The CDR3 totals 14 residues. Germline V CDR1 and CDR2: SGHTA, FQGNSA. Unmatched junction bases numbered 7, after V lost 5 bases and J lost 5 bases. CDR3 sequence reads: CASSPGQGGETQYF. CDR3 sequence (DNA): TGTGCCAGCAGCCCTGGACAGGGTGGGGAGACCCAGTACTTC.

CDR3 amino acids: CASSSTGLSLGNEQFF. The DNA for the CDR3 is TGTGCCAGCAGCTCGACAGGACTCTCCCTGGGCAATGAGCAGTTCTTC. The V and J genes are TRBV7-9 and TRBJ2-1, with D possibly matching TRBD1 (6 bases). CDR3 length: 16 amino acids. Germline CDR1 is SEHNR and CDR2 is FQNEAQ (reference sequence). V was trimmed by 4 bases and J by 6 bases, leaving 19 bases between them. Together with reference TRBV7-9 and TRBJ2-1, the CDR3 gives the full variable domain: DTGVSQNPRHKITKRGQNVTFRCDPISEHNRLYWYRQTLGQGPEFLTYFQNEAQLEKSRLLSDRFSAERPKGSFSTLEIQRTEQGDSAMYLCASSSTGLSLGNEQFFGPGTRLTVL.

The chain has TRBV7-8 and TRBJ2-2; D is unclear. The ends were cut back, 5 bases at V and 5 bases at J, with 21 bases in the middle. Germline CDR1 and CDR2: SGHVS and FQNEAQ. The CDR3 covers 17 residues. The chain's CDR3 is CASSPRGTPSRTGELFF. CDR3 nucleotide sequence: TGTGCCAGCAGCCCACGAGGTACACCTAGTAGGACCGGGGAGCTGTTTTTT.

This chain links TRBV7-2 with TRBJ2-7; D is perhaps TRBD2 (6 bases). Germline V gene sequence: CDR1 SGHTA, CDR2 FQGNSA. Trimming took 7 bases from V and 2 from J, leaving 18 bases between them. The length of the CDR3 is 15 residues. CDR3 in DNA: TGTGCCAGCATGGAGTCGGTCGGGAGAACCTACGAGCAGTACTTC. Translation gives CASMESVGRTYEQYF. Looking up the rest from reference TRBV7-2 and TRBJ2-7 gives the full variable domain: GAGVSQSPSNKVTEKGKDVELRCDPISGHTALYWYRQSLGQGLEFLIYFQGNSAPDKSGLPSDRFSAERTGGSVSTLTIQRTQQEDSAVYLCASMESVGRTYEQYFGPGTRLTVT.

The chain links TRBV5-1 to TRBJ2-1, with 9 bases identical to TRBD2. Germline V CDR1 and CDR2: SGHRS, YFSETQ. The CDR3 covers 16 residues. The V and J ends lost 4 bases and 7 bases, in that order; junction bases with no gene match: 12. CDR3 nucleotide sequence: TGCGCCAGCAGCCCCCAGTTCGGGACTAGCCGGAATGAGCAGTTCTTC. Its protein is CASSPQFGTSRNEQFF.

The chain couples TRBV28 to TRBJ2-7, with D maybe TRBD2 (7 bases). Trimming stripped 1 base from V and 0 bases from J, with 16 bases between. This CDR3 has 17 amino acids. Germline V lookup: CDR1 MDHEN, CDR2 SYDVKM. CDR3: CASSLLGGVPFSYEQYF. For the CDR3, the DNA is TGTGCCAGCAGTTTATTAGGGGGGGTCCCCTTCTCCTACGAGCAGTACTTC.

This clonotype was detected many times. The chain links TRBV12-3 or TRBV12-4 to TRBJ2-7; D gene uncertain. Trimming cost V 3 bases and J 2 bases, with 8 bases left between them. This CDR3 spans 13 amino acids. The CDR3 DNA sequence: TGTGCCAGCAGTTTGGACGGAGCCTACGAGCAGTACTTC. It encodes CASSLDGAYEQYF.

The chain employs TRBV12-3 or TRBV12-4 and TRBJ2-5; D remains unclear. The CDR3 has 17 residues. Trimming cost V 5 bases and J 7 bases, with 26 bases left between them. CDR3 bases: TGTGCCAGCAGTCCCCCTGGGGATAGAAGGTACCTCGGGACCCAGTACTTC. As protein: CASSPPGDRRYLGTQYF.

The gene calls are TRBV27 and TRBJ2-3; D perhaps matches TRBD2 (7 bases). V gave up 6 bases and J gave up 2 bases, with 18 bases separating them. CDR1 MNHEY and CDR2 SMNVEV come from the germline V gene (reference sequence). This CDR3 contains 16 residues. The CDR3 loop is CASRGKGGLNTDTQYF. CDR3 DNA: TGTGCCAGCAGGGGCAAGGGGGGACTAAACACAGATACGCAGTATTTT.

The CDR3 sequence: CSAREPLAGAGYEQYF. The CDR3, as DNA: TGCAGTGCTAGAGAGCCCCTCGCAGGGGCCGGATACGAGCAGTACTTC. The chain links TRBV20-1 to TRBJ2-7, with D tentatively TRBD1 (6 bases). CDR3 length equals 16 residues. From germline, CDR1 is DFQATT and CDR2 SNEGSKA (reference sequence). Trimming removed 0 bases at V and 4 bases at J, with 19 bases between.

This clonotype was seen repeatedly, ten times or more. The rearrangement uses TRBV29-1 and TRBJ1-1; 7 bases match TRBD1. The germline gives CDR1 SQVTM, CDR2 ANQGSEA. J gave up 5 bases and V 7 bases, and 10 bases lay outside the gene matches. The CDR3 extends over 13 amino acids. This CDR3 is CSGAWQGVTEAFF. The CDR3 DNA follows: TGCAGCGGGGCGTGGCAGGGGGTGACTGAAGCTTTCTTT.

This chain links TRBV20-1 with TRBJ2-1; 10 bases align to TRBD2. Germline V lookup: CDR1 DFQATT, CDR2 SNEGSKA (reference sequence). The CDR3 extends over 14 amino acids. With V trimmed by 5 bases and J by 8 bases, 9 bases remained unmatched. The CDR3, as DNA: TGCAGTGCTCCCTCTAGCGGGAGAAAATATGAGCAGTTCTTC. It yields the protein CSAPSSGRKYEQFF.

This clonotype turned up a few times. The chain employs TRBV20-1 and TRBJ2-5, with D hard to call. The germline gives CDR1 DFQATT, CDR2 SNEGSKA (reference sequence). Deletions cut 0 bases from V and 5 bases from J, with 10 bases between. The CDR3 length is 13 residues. CDR3 residues: CSARDPIPETQYF. CDR3 coding DNA: TGCAGTGCTAGAGACCCCATTCCGGAGACCCAGTACTTC.

This clonotype was counted only a few times. V is TRBV18 and J is TRBJ1-1, with a possible D match to TRBD1 (6 bases). Germline assignment: CDR1 KGHSH and CDR2 LQKENI. The CDR3 runs 13 residues. V was shortened by 9 bases and J by 4 bases, with 15 bases between the two germline ends. CDR3: CASFRAGATEAFF. The CDR3 DNA is TGTGCCAGTTTTCGGGCAGGGGCCACTGAAGCTTTCTTT.

In its sample, this clonotype was seen a few times. One junction end disagrees with the germline gene, perhaps due to a read error. V is TRBV5-1 and J is TRBJ2-7; D perhaps matches TRBD1 (6 bases). Germline CDR1 reads SGHRS; CDR2 reads YFSETQ. The length of the CDR3 is 16 residues. CDR3 sequence (DNA): TGCGCCAGCAGCTCGACACAGGGTCCCGGTTCCTCCGAGCAGTACTTC. This sequence encodes CASSSTQGPGSSEQYF.

This clonotype has just a few counts. V and J are TRBV5-1 and TRBJ2-1; 8 bases align to TRBD2. V lost 0 bases and J lost 7; bases outside the gene matches: 9. From germline, CDR1 is SGHRS and CDR2 YFSETQ. The CDR3 is 16 amino acids. The CDR3 DNA sequence: TGCGCCAGCAGCTTGGAAGCCAGCGGGAGAAGTAATGAGCAGTTCTTC. This gives the protein CASSLEASGRSNEQFF. The full variable domain, with the rest looked up from reference TRBV5-1 and TRBJ2-1, is KAGVTQTPRYLIKTRGQQVTLSCSPISGHRSVSWYQQTPGQGLQFLFEYFSETQRNKGNFPGRFSGRQFSNSRSEMNVSTLELGDSALYLCASSLEASGRSNEQFFGPGTRLTVL.

This clonotype was detected a few times. The chain carries TRBV7-3 and TRBJ2-3; 8 nucleotides align to TRBD2. This CDR3 is 14 amino acids long. Germline V gene data show CDR1 as SGHTA and CDR2 as FQGTGA. The trim removed 3 bases at V and 4 bases at J, leaving 3 bases unmatched. CDR3 residues: CASSFAGGPDTQYF. In DNA, the CDR3 is TGTGCCAGCAGCTTTGCGGGAGGCCCAGATACGCAGTATTTT. Full variable domain (outside the CDR3, taken from reference TRBV7-3 and TRBJ2-3): GAGVSQTPSNKVTEKGKYVELRCDPISGHTALYWYRQSLGQGPEFLIYFQGTGAADDSGLPNDRFFAVRPEGSVSTLKIQRTERGDSAVYLCASSFAGGPDTQYFGPGTRLTVL.

The rearrangement joins TRBV30 to TRBJ2-7; 9 bases fit TRBD2. V gave up 1 base and J gave up 2 bases; unmatched junction bases: 9. The CDR3 extends over 16 amino acids. The germline V gene has CDR1 GTSNPN and CDR2 SVGIG (reference sequence). The CDR3 coding sequence is TGTGCCTGGAGTGACCATAGCGGGAGACTTCCCTACGAGCAGTACTTC. Amino acid sequence: CAWSDHSGRLPYEQYF.

This clonotype was detected a few times. The gene calls are TRBV4-1 and TRBJ1-1; D is uncertain. This CDR3 spans 14 amino acids. The germline V and J ends were trimmed by 3 bases and 1 base, with 9 bases remaining between them. CDR1 MGHRA and CDR2 YSYEKL come from the germline V gene. The DNA of the CDR3 is TGCGCCAGCAGCCACAGAAACAGGAACACTGAAGCTTTCTTT. Protein sequence: CASSHRNRNTEAFF.

In its sample, this clonotype was seen a few times. This chain uses TRBV19 with TRBJ2-1; possibly TRBD1 or TRBD2 for D (5 bases each). Trimming stripped 3 bases from V and 15 bases from J, with 12 bases between. The CDR3 runs 11 residues. The V gene's germline CDR1 is LNHDA and CDR2 SQIVND (reference sequence). CDR3 region: CASSIPGPLFF. The CDR3 DNA sequence: TGTGCCAGTAGTATCCCGGGACCTCTGTTCTTC.